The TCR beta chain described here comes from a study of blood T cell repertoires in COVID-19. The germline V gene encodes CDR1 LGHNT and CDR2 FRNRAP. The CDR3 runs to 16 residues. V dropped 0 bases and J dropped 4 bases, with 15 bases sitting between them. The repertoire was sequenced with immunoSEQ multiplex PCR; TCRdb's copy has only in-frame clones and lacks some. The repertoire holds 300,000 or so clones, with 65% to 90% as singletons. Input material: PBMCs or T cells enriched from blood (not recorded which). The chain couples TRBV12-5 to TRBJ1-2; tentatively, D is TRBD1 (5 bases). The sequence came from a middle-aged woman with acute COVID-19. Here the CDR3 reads CASGLVVATAGYGYTF. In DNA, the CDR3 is TGTGCTAGTGGTTTGGTGGTTGCGACAGCAGGCTATGGCTACACCTTC. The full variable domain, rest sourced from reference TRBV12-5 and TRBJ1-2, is DARVTQTPRHKVTEMGQEVTMRCQPILGHNTVFWYRQTMMQGLELLAYFRNRAPLDDSGMPKDRFSAEMPDATLATLKIQPSEPRDSAVYFCASGLVVATAGYGYTFGSGTRLTVV.